The clone carrying this T cell receptor (beta chain) was found a few times. Its antigen is currently unknown. This sample was included in a study of T cells in Graves' hyperthyroidism and ophthalmopathy. The CDR3 covers 14 residues. Looked up from germline, CDR1 is SGHRS and CDR2 is YFSETQ. Trimming removed 5 bases at V and 5 bases at J, with 14 bases between. Notes on the study in general: Ophthalmopathy, as predicted by the model, came a median about six months after the prediction.

Stable hyperthyroidism: no ophthalmopathy progression over 18 months of follow-up. Fresh 10 ml peripheral blood yielded PBMCs. What was amplified from RNA transcripts were TCR beta CDR3 regions. HTBI primers were employed in a first-round RT-PCR of the TCR CDR3. TCRdb called the multiplex PCR reads again in MiXCR, with one record for every CDR3 protein. The sample carries about 360,000 distinct CDR3 sequences, around 25% recorded once. V gene TRBV5-1 combines with J gene TRBJ2-1; D is possibly TRBD1 (5 bases). The sequencing input was blood. The TCR originated in a man aged 50 to 60 with Graves' hyperthyroidism. The CDR3 bases are TGCGCCAGCAGAACTCAGGGATTCGACAATGAGCAGTTCTTC. It is translated as CASRTQGFDNEQFF. Full variable domain (rest looked up from reference TRBV5-1 and TRBJ2-1): KAGVTQTPRYLIKTRGQQVTLSCSPISGHRSVSWYQQTPGQGLQFLFEYFSETQRNKGNFPGRFSGRQFSNSRSEMNVSTLELGDSALYLCASRTQGFDNEQFFGPGTRLTVL.